One and the same sample provided the 12 T cell receptor beta chains below, sequenced in a study of immune heterogeneity within non-small cell lung tumors. Multiplex PCR with 32 V and 13 J primers amplified TCR beta CDR3. TCRdb re-analysed the multiplex PCR reads in MiXCR, keeping a single row per CDR3 protein. The sample consists of about 20,000 distinct CDR3 sequences, around 27% of them appearing once. Template was bulk tumor genomic DNA, 550 to 650 ng per sample. Doctors removed several biopsies from each primary tumor during surgery, keeping them far apart. Newly diagnosed with untreated non-small cell lung cancer, the patients underwent curative surgery. The material sequenced was lung tumor tissue. Receptors were obtained from a man in his forties with non-small cell lung cancer.

This clonotype came up a few times. This chain links TRBV2 with TRBJ2-1, with a weak D call TRBD2 (5 bases). Germline V gives CDR1 SNHLY, CDR2 FYNNEI. The V end was cut by 8 bases, the J end by 1 base, with 15 bases between. CDR3 length: 15 amino acids. In nucleotides, the CDR3 is TGTGCCAGCCTCCAGGCCGGGGTTTCCTACAATGAGCAGTTCTTC. Translated, it gives CASLQAGVSYNEQFF.

This clonotype was seen a handful of times. The genes are TRBV30 and TRBJ2-3; 9 bases are shared with TRBD2. Per germline, CDR1 GTSNPN and CDR2 SVGIG (reference sequence). V trimming: 1 base; J trimming: 2 bases; junction bases outside the gene matches: 4. The CDR3 totals 15 residues. Here the CDR3 reads CAWSGGGRATDTQYF. The CDR3 DNA is TGTGCCTGGAGTGGTGGCGGGAGGGCCACAGATACGCAGTATTTT.

V gene TRBV7-9 combines with J gene TRBJ2-1, with TRBD2 matching 9 bases. This CDR3 region has 14 residues. The germline V gene has CDR1 SEHNR and CDR2 FQNEAQ (reference sequence). CDR3: CSLAGPSSYNEQFF. The DNA for the CDR3 is TGTTCGCTAGCGGGACCCAGCTCCTACAATGAGCAGTTCTTC.

On this clonotype: A much larger clone is a single base away; this may be a read error. For the CDR3, the DNA is TGTGCCAGCACCTTTACAGACAATCAGCCCCAGCATTTT. Translating it yields CASTFTDNQPQHF. The rearrangement links TRBV11-2 to TRBJ1-5; D not resolved. The CDR3 runs to 13 residues. With 7 bases removed from V and 3 bases from J, the gap between germline ends came to 10 bases. Germline V gene lookup returns CDR1 SGHAT and CDR2 FQNNGV.

This clonotype was observed a handful of times. The chain employs TRBV11-2 and TRBJ1-1; 10 positions agree with TRBD1. Trimming at V came to 1 base and at J to 0 bases, leaving 8 bases not matched to a gene. CDR1 and CDR2 from the germline V gene are SGHAT and FQNNGV. The CDR3 sequence is 18 residues long. The DNA of the CDR3 is TGTGCCAGCAGCTTAGTCGGGACAGGGGACTCCCTGAACACTGAAGCTTTCTTT. It specifies CASSLVGTGDSLNTEAFF.

This clonotype appeared a few times. The V and J genes are TRBV2 and TRBJ1-3; D is undetermined. V lost 1 base and J 0 bases, leaving 4 bases between the germline ends. Germline CDR1 SNHLY, CDR2 FYNNEI. The CDR3 is 14 residues long. The CDR3 sequence is CASSEGASGNTIYF. In DNA form, the CDR3 reads TGTGCCAGCAGTGAAGGTGCCTCTGGAAACACCATATATTTT.

The genes are TRBV10-3 and TRBJ1-1, with 7 bases identical to TRBD1. The germline gives CDR1 ENHRY, CDR2 SYGVKD. Trimming removed 3 bases from V and 6 bases from J; junction bases left unmatched: 10. The CDR3 spans 15 residues. DNA for the CDR3: TGTGCCATCAGTGATATAGACAGGGCTGGTCCTGAAGCTTTCTTT. Translation gives CAISDIDRAGPEAFF.

This clonotype has more than one count but fewer than ten. The chain employs TRBV12-3 or TRBV12-4 and TRBJ2-2, with D perhaps TRBD1 (5 bases). This CDR3 spans 16 amino acids. Trimming cost V 7 bases and J 0 bases, with 15 bases left between them. CDR3 in DNA: TGTGCCAGCACCCTCCTTGGACATTCGAACACCGGGGAGCTGTTTTTT. As protein: CASTLLGHSNTGELFF.

The table lists this clonotype with many counts. The genes are TRBV9 and TRBJ2-3; D uncertain. The CDR3 length is 15 residues. V lost 1 base to trimming and J lost 2 bases, with 11 bases between them. In germline, CDR1 is SGDLS, CDR2 YYNGEE. This chain's CDR3 is CASSVSAGPTDTQYF. The CDR3 DNA sequence: TGTGCCAGCAGCGTATCGGCAGGACCCACAGATACGCAGTATTTT.

This clonotype was seen ten or more times. J is TRBJ2-1 and V is TRBV20-1; the D gene is possibly TRBD2 (6 bases). The CDR3 length is 15 residues. V was shortened by 3 bases and J by 2 bases, with 14 bases between the two germline ends. The V gene's germline CDR1 is DFQATT and CDR2 SNEGSKA (reference sequence). The DNA for the CDR3 is TGCAGTGCTAGGGTACCGGGAGTGACCTACAATGAGCAGTTCTTC. Translated: CSARVPGVTYNEQFF.

This clonotype was picked up a small number of times. V gene TRBV29-1 combines with J gene TRBJ1-1; maybe TRBD1 (5 bases). Germline CDR1 and CDR2: SQVTM and ANQGSEA. The CDR3 runs 13 residues. With 6 bases removed from V and 0 bases from J, the gap between germline ends came to 11 bases. The CDR3 loop reads CSVAGSMNTEAFF. The CDR3 DNA sequence: TGCAGCGTCGCAGGGTCCATGAACACTGAAGCTTTCTTT.

In the case of this clonotype: A clone one base away is much larger, so this may be a read error. The chain joins TRBV2 to TRBJ2-2, with D perhaps matching TRBD1 or TRBD2 (6 bases each). Germline V gene lookup returns CDR1 SNHLY and CDR2 FYNNEI. There are 12 residues in the CDR3. CDR3 bases: TGTGCCAGCAGTGAAGGAAGGGGGGAGCTGTCTTTT. It is translated as CASSEGRGELSF. The full variable domain, rest sourced from reference TRBV2 and TRBJ2-2, is EPEVTQTPSHQVTQMGQEVILRCVPISNHLYFYWYRQILGQKVEFLVSFYNNEISEKSEIFDDQFSVERPDGSNFTLKIRSTKLEDSAMYFCASSEGRGELSFGEGSRLTVL.